The entry that follows covers one TCR beta chain sequence. TCRdb re-called the 5' RACE reads and catalogs CDR3 proteins one per entry, DNA excluded. This sample's table reports 350,000 to 400,000 distinct CDR3 sequences. The data stem from a study of monozygotic twins with inflammatory bowel disease. The CDR3 extends over 14 amino acids. Per germline, CDR1 SEHNR and CDR2 FQNEAQ (reference sequence). V and J are TRBV7-9 and TRBJ1-1. Sequencing was performed on blood. The receptor was isolated from a human donor with ulcerative colitis or Crohn's disease, or a healthy co-twin of an affected twin (not recorded which). This CDR3 reads CASSLSIGNTEAFF.